Presented here are 16 T cell receptor beta chains from one specimen sequenced in a study of blood T cell repertoires in COVID-19. Only in-frame clones appear in the TCRdb table, and some are missing; sequencing was by immunoSEQ multiplex PCR. The table lists 150,000 to 200,000 clones, 90% of them singletons. Specimen: peripheral blood. These receptors were collected from a man in his 60s with active or convalescent COVID-19.

The gene calls are TRBV5-8 and TRBJ2-7; D is unresolved. The CDR3 covers 15 residues. Germline loops: CDR1 SGHTS, CDR2 YDEGEE. V shed 0 bases and J shed 2 bases, with 12 bases lying between them. The CDR3 DNA sequence: TGTGCCAGCAGCTTGGGACAAGCCTACCCCTACGAGCAGTACTTC. The encoded protein is CASSLGQAYPYEQYF.

This clone came up once. The chain carries TRBV28 and TRBJ1-1; possible D gene TRBD1, 5 bases. V dropped 10 bases and J dropped 7 bases, with 22 bases sitting between them. Germline-derived CDR1 and CDR2 are MDHEN and SYDVKM. This CDR3 contains 14 residues. The CDR3 loop is CATQPQQVRLEAFF. The CDR3 nucleotides are TGTGCCACCCAGCCCCAACAGGTGCGTCTTGAAGCTTTCTTT.

The chain links TRBV25-1 to TRBJ2-7; TRBD2 matches at 7 bases. Germline V lookup: CDR1 MGHDK, CDR2 SYGVNS. J lost 0 bases, V lost 2 bases, and 7 bases had no gene match. The CDR3 has 16 amino acids. CDR3 amino acids: CASSEPLLALSYEQYF. The CDR3 DNA reads as TGTGCCAGCAGTGAACCTCTACTAGCGCTCTCCTACGAGCAGTACTTC.

This clone was seen a few times. V gene TRBV2 combines with J gene TRBJ1-2, with 7 bases lining up with TRBD1. The CDR3 sequence is 12 residues long. Per the germline V gene, CDR1 is SNHLY and CDR2 is FYNNEI. V shed 6 bases, J shed 8 bases, and the junction held 6 bases outside the gene matches. The DNA of the CDR3 is TGTGCCAGCAGCCGACAGGGTGGGGGCTACACCTTC. Its protein is CASSRQGGGYTF. Using reference TRBV2 and TRBJ1-2 for the parts outside the CDR3, the full variable domain is EPEVTQTPSHQVTQMGQEVILRCVPISNHLYFYWYRQILGQKVEFLVSFYNNEISEKSEIFDDQFSVERPDGSNFTLKIRSTKLEDSAMYFCASSRQGGGYTFGSGTRLTVV.

This chain connects TRBV7-9 to TRBJ2-7; a weak D match, TRBD2 (6 bases). The V end was cut by 5 bases, the J end by 6 bases, with 17 bases between. The CDR3 is 14 residues long. Germline CDR1 reads SEHNR; CDR2 reads FQNEAQ (reference sequence). The CDR3 is CASSPEGILREQYF. The DNA of the CDR3 is TGTGCCAGCAGCCCGGAGGGTATCCTTCGCGAGCAGTACTTC. Variable domain in full (rest from reference TRBV7-9 and TRBJ2-7): DTGVSQNPRHKITKRGQNVTFRCDPISEHNRLYWYRQTLGQGPEFLTYFQNEAQLEKSRLLSDRFSAERPKGSFSTLEIQRTEQGDSAMYLCASSPEGILREQYFGPGTRLTVT.

CDR3 protein: CASSGKGSTEAFF. The CDR3 bases are TGTGCCAGCAGCGGGAAAGGGAGCACTGAAGCTTTCTTT. V and J are TRBV7-9 and TRBJ1-1; D unclear. Germline CDR1 SEHNR, CDR2 FQNEAQ (reference sequence). CDR3 length: 13 residues. Trimming took 5 bases from V and 4 from J, leaving 11 bases between them.

The genes are TRBV24-1 and TRBJ1-5; D call uncertain. CDR3 length: 12 residues. The germline gives CDR1 KGHDR, CDR2 SFDVKD. V gave up 3 bases and J gave up 9 bases, with 8 bases separating them. CDR3 residues: CATSDPGGPQHF. CDR3 DNA: TGTGCCACCAGTGATCCTGGAGGGCCCCAGCATTTT.

This clone was recorded only once. The gene calls are TRBV7-9 and TRBJ1-2; D is unresolved. CDR3 length: 14 residues. The germline V gene encodes CDR1 SEHNR and CDR2 FQNEAQ (reference sequence). Trimming removed 3 bases from V and 5 bases from J, with 13 bases in between. CDR3 loop: CASSLNGVTYGYTF. In DNA form, the CDR3 reads TGTGCCAGCAGCTTGAACGGGGTAACTTATGGCTACACCTTC.

The CDR3 reads CASSHPLIGGPSRETQYF. The DNA of the CDR3 is TGCGCCAGCAGCCACCCTTTGATAGGGGGCCCCTCACGGGAGACCCAGTACTTC. The V gene is TRBV4-1, the J gene TRBJ2-5, with 7 bases identical to TRBD1. Trimming took 3 bases from V and 5 from J; bases not matched to a gene: 18. The CDR3 covers 18 residues. Germline CDR1 and CDR2: MGHRA and YSYEKL.

This clone was found once. The gene calls are TRBV5-4 and TRBJ2-5, with 10 positions matching TRBD2. Germline CDR1 is SGHNT and CDR2 is YYREEE (reference sequence). The CDR3 has 15 amino acids. V dropped 2 bases and J dropped 4; count of bases not matched to a gene: 5. CDR3 DNA: TGTGCCAGCAGCTTCCTAGCGGGAGTGGTAGAGACCCAGTACTTC. This codes for CASSFLAGVVETQYF. Drawing the rest from reference TRBV5-4 and TRBJ2-5, the complete variable domain is ETGVTQSPTHLIKTRGQQVTLRCSSQSGHNTVSWYQQALGQGPQFIFQYYREEENGRGNFPPRFSGLQFPNYSSELNVNALELDDSALYLCASSFLAGVVETQYFGPGTRLLVL.

The chain links TRBV5-1 to TRBJ2-1; D is undetermined. There are 15 residues in the CDR3. V was clipped by 0 bases and J by 1 base, with 8 bases between them. The germline V gene encodes CDR1 SGHRS and CDR2 YFSETQ. The CDR3 protein is CASSLDRPSYNEQFF. In DNA, the CDR3 is TGCGCCAGCAGCTTGGACAGACCATCCTACAATGAGCAGTTCTTC. Looking up the rest from reference TRBV5-1 and TRBJ2-1 gives the full variable domain: KAGVTQTPRYLIKTRGQQVTLSCSPISGHRSVSWYQQTPGQGLQFLFEYFSETQRNKGNFPGRFSGRQFSNSRSEMNVSTLELGDSALYLCASSLDRPSYNEQFFGPGTRLTVL.

This clone was seen only a few times. The chain carries TRBV5-4 and TRBJ1-3, with TRBD1 matching 7 bases. V trimming: 3 bases; J trimming: 4 bases; junction bases outside the gene matches: 4. This CDR3 is 14 amino acids long. The germline CDR1 and CDR2 sequences are SGHNT and YYREEE (reference sequence). CDR3 protein: CASSSTGRGNTIYF. The CDR3 DNA is TGTGCCAGCAGCTCGACAGGGAGAGGAAACACCATATATTTT.

Only one count was recorded for this clone. The V call is TRBV7-9, the J call TRBJ2-7; 7 nucleotides align to TRBD1. Unmatched junction bases numbered 5, after V lost 5 bases and J lost 1 base. The germline gives CDR1 SEHNR, CDR2 FQNEAQ (reference sequence). The CDR3 has 14 residues. The CDR3 loop reads CASSRRDSSYEQYF. The CDR3 DNA is TGTGCCAGCAGCCGCCGGGACAGTTCCTACGAGCAGTACTTC. Variable domain in full (rest from reference TRBV7-9 and TRBJ2-7): DTGVSQNPRHKITKRGQNVTFRCDPISEHNRLYWYRQTLGQGPEFLTYFQNEAQLEKSRLLSDRFSAERPKGSFSTLEIQRTEQGDSAMYLCASSRRDSSYEQYFGPGTRLTVT.

The chain is built from TRBV6-4 and TRBJ2-3, with 13 bases identical to TRBD2. Looked up from germline, CDR1 is MRHNA and CDR2 is SNTAGT. The J segment lost 4 bases and the V segment lost 4 bases, leaving 2 bases of the junction unmatched. The CDR3 extends over 15 amino acids. The CDR3, as DNA: TGTGCCAGCAGTGCCACTAGCGGGGGGGCAGATACGCAGTATTTT. Protein: CASSATSGGADTQYF.

The V call is TRBV11-2, the J call TRBJ2-5, with unresolved D. Germline CDR1 SGHAT, CDR2 FQNNGV. V was cut by 1 base and J by 2 bases, with 5 bases left in between. This CDR3 is built from 13 residues. The DNA for the CDR3 is TGTGCCAGCAGCTTAGGGCGGCAAGAGACCCAGTACTTC. It encodes CASSLGRQETQYF. Using reference TRBV11-2 and TRBJ2-5 for the parts outside the CDR3, the full variable domain is EAGVAQSPRYKIIEKRQSVAFWCNPISGHATLYWYQQILGQGPKLLIQFQNNGVVDDSQLPKDRFSAERLKGVDSTLKIQPAKLEDSAVYLCASSLGRQETQYFGPGTRLLVL.

The V gene is TRBV28, the J gene TRBJ1-2; 7 nucleotides align to TRBD1. This CDR3 comprises 15 residues. CDR1 MDHEN and CDR2 SYDVKM come from the germline V gene. The junction had 13 bases not matched to a gene; V was cut back by 8 bases and J by 4 bases. The CDR3 region has the DNA TGTGCCAGCGATGGGGGACAGAAGTTGGGCTATGGCTACACCTTC. Amino acid sequence: CASDGGQKLGYGYTF.